The clone carrying this TCR beta chain was picked up one time. Its antigen is not known. Profiling relied on immunoSEQ multiplex PCR, and the TCRdb table lists in-frame clones only, not all of them. The sample includes about 2 million clones, 95% of them seen just once. The data derive from a study of shared clonotypes between healthy human individuals. Study-wide context: Researchers assigned three CD4 naive, three CD4 memory, two CD8 naive and one CD8 memory plate to each donor.

The CDR3 extends over 13 amino acids. The germline gives CDR1 SGHRS, CDR2 YFSETQ. V gave up 2 bases and J gave up 7 bases, with 9 bases separating them. Healthy HIV-negative adults with no recent acute infections or vaccinations were recruited as donors. Study results and caveats: The low donor count limited represented genetic and exposure-history diversity.

V is TRBV5-1 and J is TRBJ2-2; D gene unclear. This sequence was found in a man aged 18 to 29 in good health. Sequenced input: naive CD4+ T cells sorted from blood. The subset here: CD45RA+ positively selected. The CDR3 DNA follows: TGCGCCAGCAGCTTCACCGGTGGCGGGGAGCTGTTTTTT. Its protein product is CASSFTGGGELFF.